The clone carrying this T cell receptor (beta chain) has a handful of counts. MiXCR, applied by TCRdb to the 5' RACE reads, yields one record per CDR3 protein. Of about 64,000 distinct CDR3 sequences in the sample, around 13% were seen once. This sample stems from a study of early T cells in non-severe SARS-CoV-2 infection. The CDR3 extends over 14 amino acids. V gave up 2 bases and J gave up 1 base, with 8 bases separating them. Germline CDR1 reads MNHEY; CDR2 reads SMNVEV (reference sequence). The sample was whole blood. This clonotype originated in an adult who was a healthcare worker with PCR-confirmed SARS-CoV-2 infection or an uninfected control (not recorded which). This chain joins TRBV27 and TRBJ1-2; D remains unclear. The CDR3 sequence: CASSLVPGNYGYTF. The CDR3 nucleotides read TGTGCCAGCAGTTTAGTGCCGGGTAACTATGGCTACACCTTC.